This record concerns one TCR beta chain sequence. Germline is not matched at one junction end, which may reflect a read error. This entry is derived from a study of T cells after yellow fever vaccination. Germline V lookup: CDR1 LNHDA, CDR2 SQIVND (reference sequence). The length of the CDR3 is 17 residues. TCRdb independently ran MiXCR on the 5' RACE reads; one entry per CDR3 protein. The sample yields 300,000 or so distinct CDR3 sequences, 8% to 9.5% seen once. The specimen comprised PBMCs, sampled about 49 days after the first yellow fever vaccination. The rearrangement joins TRBV19 to TRBJ2-2; the match to TRBD2 covers 11 bases. The sequence was obtained from a man between 18 and 29 years old who received the YFV17D yellow fever vaccine. CDR3 sequence: CANSIRLAGITGGELFF. DNA for the CDR3: TGTGCCAATAGTATACGACTAGCGGGGATCACGGGCGGGGAGCTGTTTTTT.